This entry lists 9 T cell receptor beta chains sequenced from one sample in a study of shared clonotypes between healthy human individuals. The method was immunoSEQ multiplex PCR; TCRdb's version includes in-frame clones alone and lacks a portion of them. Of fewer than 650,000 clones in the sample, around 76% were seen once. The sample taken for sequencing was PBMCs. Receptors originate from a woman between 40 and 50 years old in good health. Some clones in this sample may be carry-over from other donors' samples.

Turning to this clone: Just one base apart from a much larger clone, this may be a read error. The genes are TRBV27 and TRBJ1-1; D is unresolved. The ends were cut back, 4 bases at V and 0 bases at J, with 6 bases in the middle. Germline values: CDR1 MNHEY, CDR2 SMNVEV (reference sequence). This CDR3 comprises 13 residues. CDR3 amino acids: CASSSTVNTEAFF. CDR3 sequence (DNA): TGTGCCAGCAGTTCCACAGTGAACACTGAAGCTTTCTTT.

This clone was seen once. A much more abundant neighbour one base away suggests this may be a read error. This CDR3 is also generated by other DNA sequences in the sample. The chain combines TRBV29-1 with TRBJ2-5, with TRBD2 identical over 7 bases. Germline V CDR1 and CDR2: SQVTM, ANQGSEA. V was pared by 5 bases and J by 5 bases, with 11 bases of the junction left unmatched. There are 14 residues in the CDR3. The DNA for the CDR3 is TGCAGCGTTCCAACTAGTGGGAGGGTGGAGACCCAGTACTTC. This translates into CSVPTSGRVETQYF. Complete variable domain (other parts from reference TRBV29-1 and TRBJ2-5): SAVISQKPSRDICQRGTSLTIQCQVDSQVTMMFWYRQQPGQSLTLIATANQGSEATYESGFVIDKFPISRPNLTFSTLTVSNMSPEDSSIYLCSVPTSGRVETQYFGPGTRLLVL.

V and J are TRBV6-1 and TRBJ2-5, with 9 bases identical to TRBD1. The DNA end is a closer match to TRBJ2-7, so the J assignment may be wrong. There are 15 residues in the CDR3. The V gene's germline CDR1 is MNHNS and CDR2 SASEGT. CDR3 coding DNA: TGTGCCACGCACCTCCGGGACAGGGAAACCTACGAGCAGTACTTC. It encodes CATHLRDRETYEQYF.

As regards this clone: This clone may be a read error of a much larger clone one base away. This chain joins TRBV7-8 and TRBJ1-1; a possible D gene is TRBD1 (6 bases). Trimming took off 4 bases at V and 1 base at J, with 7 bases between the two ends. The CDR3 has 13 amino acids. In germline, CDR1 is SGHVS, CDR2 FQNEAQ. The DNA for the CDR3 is TGTGCCAGCAGCTCGGGACAGAACACTGAAGCTTTCTTT. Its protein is CASSSGQNTEAFF.

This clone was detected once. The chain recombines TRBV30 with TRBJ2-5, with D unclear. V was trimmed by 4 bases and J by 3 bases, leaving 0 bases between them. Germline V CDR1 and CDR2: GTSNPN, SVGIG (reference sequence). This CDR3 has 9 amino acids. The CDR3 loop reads CAWKETQYF. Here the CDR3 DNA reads TGTGCCTGGAAAGAGACCCAGTACTTC.

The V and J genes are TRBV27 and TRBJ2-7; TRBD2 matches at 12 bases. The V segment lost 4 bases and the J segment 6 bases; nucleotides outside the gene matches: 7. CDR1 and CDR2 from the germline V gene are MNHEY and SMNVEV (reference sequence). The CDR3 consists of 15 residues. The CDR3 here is CASSSQTSGRREQYF. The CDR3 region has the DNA TGTGCCAGCAGTTCCCAGACTAGCGGGAGACGCGAGCAGTACTTC.

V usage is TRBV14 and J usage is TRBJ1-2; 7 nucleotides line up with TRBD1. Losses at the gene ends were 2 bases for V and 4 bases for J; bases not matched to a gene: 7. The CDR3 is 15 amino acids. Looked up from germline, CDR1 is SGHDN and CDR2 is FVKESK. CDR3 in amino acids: CASSQTQGLSYGYTF. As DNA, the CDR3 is TGTGCCAGCAGCCAAACACAGGGGCTATCCTATGGCTACACCTTC.

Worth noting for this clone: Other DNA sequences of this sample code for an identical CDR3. The CDR3 coding sequence is TGTGCCTGGTCGTTAGGAAGCAATCAGCCCCAGCATTTT. Translating gives CAWSLGSNQPQHF. The chain joins TRBV30 to TRBJ1-5; unclear D gene. CDR1 and CDR2 (germline): GTSNPN, SVGIG (reference sequence). CDR3 length: 13 amino acids. The V gene lost 5 bases and the J gene lost 1 base, with 9 bases spanning the gap.

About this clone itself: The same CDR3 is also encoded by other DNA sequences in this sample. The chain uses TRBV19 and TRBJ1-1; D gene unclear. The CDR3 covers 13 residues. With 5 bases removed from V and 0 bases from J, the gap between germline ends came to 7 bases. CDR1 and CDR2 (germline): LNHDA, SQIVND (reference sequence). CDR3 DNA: TGTGCCAGTAGTGGTTCACTGAACACTGAAGCTTTCTTT. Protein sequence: CASSGSLNTEAFF.